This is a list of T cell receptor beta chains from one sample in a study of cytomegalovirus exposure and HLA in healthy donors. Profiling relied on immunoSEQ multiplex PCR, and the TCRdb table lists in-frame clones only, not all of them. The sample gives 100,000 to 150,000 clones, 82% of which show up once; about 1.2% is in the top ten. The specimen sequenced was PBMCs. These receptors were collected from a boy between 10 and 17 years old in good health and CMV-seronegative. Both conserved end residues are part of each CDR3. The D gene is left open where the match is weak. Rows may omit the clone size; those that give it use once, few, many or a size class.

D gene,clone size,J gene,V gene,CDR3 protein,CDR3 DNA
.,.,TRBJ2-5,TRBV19,CASSSPRDRETQYF,TGTGCCAGTAGTTCCCCCAGGGATCGGGAGACCCAGTACTTC
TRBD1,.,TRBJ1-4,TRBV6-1,CASYRGHNEKLFF,TGTGCCAGTTACAGGGGACATAATGAAAAACTGTTTTTT
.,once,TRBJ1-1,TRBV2,CASSEYGPRNTEAFF,TGTGCCAGCAGTGAATATGGCCCCCGGAACACTGAAGCTTTCTTT
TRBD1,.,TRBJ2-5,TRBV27,CASSRTGGGETQYF,TGTGCCAGCAGTCGGACAGGGGGGGGTGAGACCCAGTACTTC
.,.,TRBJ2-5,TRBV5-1,CASGKLGSQETQYF,TGCGCCAGCGGGAAACTAGGGTCTCAAGAGACCCAGTACTTC
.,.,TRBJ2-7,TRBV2,CASSEGRGSYERYF,TGTGCCAGCAGTGAGGGCAGGGGAAGCTACGAGCGGTACTTC
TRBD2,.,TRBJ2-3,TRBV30,CAWRSRTRSADTQYF,TGTGCCTGGAGATCCCGGACTAGATCCGCAGATACGCAGTATTTT
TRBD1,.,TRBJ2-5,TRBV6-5,CASSQTGLETQYF,TGTGCCAGCAGCCAGACAGGGCTAGAGACCCAGTACTTC
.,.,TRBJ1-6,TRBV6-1,CASSEVGRLVGNYSPLHF,TGTGCCAGCAGTGAAGTGGGCAGGTTGGTGGGTAATTACTCACCCCTCCACTTT
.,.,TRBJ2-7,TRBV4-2,CASSQNRGGSSYEQYF,TGTGCCAGCAGCCAGAACAGGGGGGGAAGCTCCTACGAGCAGTACTTC
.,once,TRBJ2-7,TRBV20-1,CSAAVAGKQYF,TGCAGTGCGGCAGTCGCGGGAAAGCAGTACTTC
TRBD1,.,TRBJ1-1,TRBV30,CAWSGQGNTEAFF,TGTGCCTGGAGCGGACAGGGAAACACTGAAGCTTTCTTT
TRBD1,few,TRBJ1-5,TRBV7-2,CASSKDRGRGQPQHF,TGTGCCAGCAGCAAGGACAGGGGCAGGGGTCAGCCCCAGCATTTT
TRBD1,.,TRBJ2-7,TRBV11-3,CASSFGTGYDEQYF,TGTGCCAGCAGCTTCGGGACAGGGTACGACGAGCAGTACTTC
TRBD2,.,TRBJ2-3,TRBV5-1,CASSLGSSGSSYSTDTQYF,TGCGCCAGCAGCTTGGGGTCTAGCGGGAGTAGTTATTCCACAGATACGCAGTATTTT
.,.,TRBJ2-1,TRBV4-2,CASSLTGTANEQFF,TGTGCCAGCAGCCTTACCGGGACTGCCAATGAGCAGTTCTTC
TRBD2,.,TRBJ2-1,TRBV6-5,CASSSGLAGLYNEQFF,TGTGCCAGCAGTTCTGGACTAGCGGGACTCTACAATGAGCAGTTCTTC
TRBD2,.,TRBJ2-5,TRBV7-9,CASSAPSGRAGETQYF,TGTGCCAGCAGCGCCCCTAGCGGGAGGGCAGGGGAGACCCAGTACTTC
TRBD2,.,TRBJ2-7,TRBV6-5,CASSYPSGIGSYEQYF,TGTGCCAGCAGTTACCCTAGCGGGATCGGCTCCTACGAGCAGTACTTC
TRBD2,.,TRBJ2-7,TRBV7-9,CASSLPGRAYEQYF,TGTGCCAGCAGCTTACCCGGGAGGGCCTACGAGCAGTACTTC
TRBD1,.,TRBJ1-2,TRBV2,CASSRGQGGTYGYTF,TGTGCCAGCAGTAGGGGACAGGGGGGGACCTATGGCTACACCTTC
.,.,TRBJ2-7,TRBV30,CARTPTGHPHEQYF,TGTGCCAGAACCCCGACGGGACATCCCCACGAGCAGTACTTC
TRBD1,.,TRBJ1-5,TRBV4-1,CASSQDRPDRDYQPQHF,TGCGCCAGCAGCCAAGATCGGCCGGACAGGGATTATCAGCCCCAGCATTTT
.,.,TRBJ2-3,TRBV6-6,CASSLPGVTDTQYF,TGTGCCAGCAGTTTGCCGGGAGTCACAGATACGCAGTATTTT
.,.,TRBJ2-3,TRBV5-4,CASSLGDTDTQYF,TGTGCCAGCAGCTTGGGAGACACAGATACGCAGTATTTT
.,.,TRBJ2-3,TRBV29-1,CSVDGPVTDTQYF,TGCAGCGTCGATGGTCCGGTCACAGATACGCAGTATTTT
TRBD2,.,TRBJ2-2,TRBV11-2,CASSSRTSGNTGELFF,TGTGCCAGCAGCTCTCGGACTAGCGGTAACACCGGGGAGCTGTTTTTT
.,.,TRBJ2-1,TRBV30,CAWRVDWQFF,TGTGCCTGGAGGGTAGATTGGCAGTTCTTC
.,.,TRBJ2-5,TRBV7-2,CASRESTAQETQYF,TGTGCCAGCCGGGAGTCCACAGCTCAAGAGACCCAGTACTTC
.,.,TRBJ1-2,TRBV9,CASSVGGGDYGYTF,TGTGCCAGCAGCGTAGGGGGCGGAGACTATGGCTACACCTTC
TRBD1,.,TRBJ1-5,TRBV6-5,CASSAGTGGGQPQHF,TGTGCCAGCAGTGCCGGGACAGGGGGCGGACAGCCCCAGCATTTT
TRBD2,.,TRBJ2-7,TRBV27,CASSAAGDYEQYF,TGTGCCAGCAGTGCAGCGGGAGACTACGAGCAGTACTTC